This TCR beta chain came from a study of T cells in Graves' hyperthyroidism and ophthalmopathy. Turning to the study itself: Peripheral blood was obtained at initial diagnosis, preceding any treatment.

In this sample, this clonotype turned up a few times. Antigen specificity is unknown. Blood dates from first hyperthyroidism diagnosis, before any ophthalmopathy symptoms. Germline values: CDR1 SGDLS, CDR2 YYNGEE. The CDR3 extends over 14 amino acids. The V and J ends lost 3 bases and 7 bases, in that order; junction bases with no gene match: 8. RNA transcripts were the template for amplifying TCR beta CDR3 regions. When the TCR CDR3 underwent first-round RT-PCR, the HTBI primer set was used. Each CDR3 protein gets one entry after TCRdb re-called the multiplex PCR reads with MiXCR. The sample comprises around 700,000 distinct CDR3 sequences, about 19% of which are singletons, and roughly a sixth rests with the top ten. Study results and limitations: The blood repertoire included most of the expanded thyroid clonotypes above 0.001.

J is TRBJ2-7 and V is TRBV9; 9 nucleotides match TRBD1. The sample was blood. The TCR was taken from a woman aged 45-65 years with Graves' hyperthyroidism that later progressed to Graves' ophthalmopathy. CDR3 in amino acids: CASSDAGTGREQYF. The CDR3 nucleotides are TGTGCCAGCAGCGACGCCGGGACAGGGAGGGAGCAGTACTTC.